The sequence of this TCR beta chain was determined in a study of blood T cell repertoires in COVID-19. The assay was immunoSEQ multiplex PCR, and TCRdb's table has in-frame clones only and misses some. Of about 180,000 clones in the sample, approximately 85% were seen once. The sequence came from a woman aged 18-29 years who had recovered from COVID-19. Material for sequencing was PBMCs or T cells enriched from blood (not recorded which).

The CDR3 nucleotides read TGTGCCACCAGCAGAGTTGGCACCCAAGAGACCCAGTACTTC. Its translation is CATSRVGTQETQYF. This chain joins TRBV15 and TRBJ2-5; no definite D call. In germline, CDR1 is LNHNV, CDR2 YYDKDF (reference sequence). Deletions cut 1 base from V and 1 base from J, with 7 bases between. The CDR3 has 14 amino acids.